The 7 T cell receptor beta chains presented below share a single source sample, sequenced in a study of blood T cell repertoires in COVID-19. Assay used: immunoSEQ multiplex PCR; TCRdb lists only in-frame clones, some missing. The sample lists 150,000 or so clones, over 85% seen once, with over 15% in the top ten. The sample consisted of peripheral blood. The receptor source for this set is a man aged 55 to 69 with active or convalescent COVID-19.

Only a few counts were recorded for this clone. The gene calls are TRBV27 and TRBJ2-2; D uncertain. With 6 bases removed from V and 5 bases from J, the gap between germline ends came to 7 bases. The CDR3 covers 12 residues. The germline gives CDR1 MNHEY, CDR2 SMNVEV (reference sequence). The DNA for the CDR3 is TGTGCCAGCAGCCAAGAGACCGGGGAGCTGTTTTTT. Translating gives CASSQETGELFF.

The chain employs TRBV5-1 and TRBJ1-1; TRBD1 matches 8 bases. V lost 4 bases, J lost 11 bases, and 10 bases stayed unmatched. The CDR3 spans 13 residues. In germline, CDR1 is SGHRS, CDR2 YFSETQ. The CDR3 loop reads CASSRQGPMGAFF. DNA of the CDR3: TGCGCCAGCAGCCGACAGGGGCCCATGGGGGCTTTCTTT.

The chain carries TRBV5-6 and TRBJ1-4; D remains ambiguous. This CDR3 spans 14 amino acids. The V end lost 3 bases, the J end lost 4 bases, and 10 bases lay between the germline ends. Germline CDR1 reads SGHDT; CDR2 reads YYEEEE. For the CDR3, the DNA is TGTGCCAGCAGCTCTGGACTGGGTAATGAAAAACTGTTTTTT. This gives the protein CASSSGLGNEKLFF.

The chain uses TRBV6-2 or TRBV6-3 and TRBJ2-2; D is perhaps TRBD2 (7 bases). CDR3 length equals 17 residues. Trimming stripped 1 base from V and 3 bases from J, with 15 bases between. Germline CDR1 reads MNHEY; CDR2 reads SVGEGT. The CDR3 DNA reads TGTGCCAGCAGTTACTTTACCGGGGGGCGGTACACCGGGGAGCTGTTTTTT. Its protein product is CASSYFTGGRYTGELFF.

The V gene is TRBV18, the J gene TRBJ1-2; 7 nucleotides align to TRBD1. Germline values: CDR1 KGHSH, CDR2 LQKENI. V lost 2 bases, J lost 5 bases, and 2 bases stayed unmatched. This CDR3 is 13 amino acids long. The CDR3: CASSPEGQYGYTF. CDR3 bases: TGTGCCAGCTCACCAGAGGGACAGTATGGCTACACCTTC.

The V call is TRBV12-5, the J call TRBJ2-3; D ambiguous. The CDR3 covers 12 residues. Between the trimmed V and J ends, which lost 3 bases and 4 bases, there was a span of 5 bases. CDR1 is LGHNT, CDR2 FRNRAP, per germline. CDR3 region: CASGFLSDTQYF. The CDR3 DNA reads TGTGCTAGTGGTTTCTTATCAGATACGCAGTATTTT.

The genes are TRBV27 and TRBJ1-1; 11 bases are a match to TRBD1. This CDR3 is built from 13 residues. Per germline, CDR1 MNHEY and CDR2 SMNVEV (reference sequence). V dropped 2 bases and J dropped 11; count of bases not matched to a gene: 4. CDR3 DNA: TGTGCCAGCAGTTTAGCGGACAGGGGGCAGGCTTTCTTT. Protein product: CASSLADRGQAFF.